This T cell receptor (beta chain) is drawn from a study of sequential checkpoint blockade in melanoma. The treatment here: randomized to nivolumab then ipilimumab (arm A) or the reverse (arm B). No patient had prior DNA-damaging chemotherapy. V was clipped by 4 bases and J by 1 base; unmatched bases: 9. This CDR3 comprises 16 residues. Germline V CDR1 and CDR2: SGDLS, YYNGEE. Clones were read by immunoSEQ multiplex PCR, and TCRdb kept only the in-frame ones, dropping some. Of 13,000 or so clones listed, around a fifth were seen once; the top ten hold over 5%. Whole-study findings and limits: Pretreatment TIL clonality tracked with response in the nivolumab-first arm.

This clone was counted between two and nine times. Its target is unknown. This receptor was obtained from a human donor with melanoma. Sequencing was performed on tumor tissue (inferred from file names), taken from a patient given nivolumab and ipilimumab in sequence. This sequence joins TRBV9 and TRBJ2-7; 9 bases agree with TRBD2. In DNA, the CDR3 is TGTGCCAGCAGCCCCCAGGTTAGCGGGAGTTCCTACGAGCAGTACTTC. It is translated as CASSPQVSGSSYEQYF.